This is a list of T cell receptor beta chains from one sample in a study of shared clonotypes between healthy human individuals. The table came from immunoSEQ multiplex PCR; TCRdb's copy has only in-frame clones and leaves some out. The sample yields fewer than 850,000 clones, approximately 97% seen once. The sample taken for sequencing was naive CD8+ T cells sorted from blood. The receptors come from a man in his thirties or forties in good health. CDR3s include the opening cysteine and the closing phenylalanine or tryptophan. D genes are given only for firm matches. Where a row states a size, it is once, few, many or the class of an expanded clone; other rows omit it.

.,TRBV27,TRBJ2-3,TRBD2,16,TGTGCCAGCAGTTTAAGGTGGGGCCCTAGCGGAGATACGCAGTATTTT,CASSLRWGPSGDTQYF
.,TRBV5-4,TRBJ1-2,.,12,TGTGCCAGCAGCTTCAAAGCAGGGAGGAGAACCTTC,CASSFKAGRRTF
once,TRBV2,TRBJ1-5,.,18,TGTGCCAGCAGTGTGGAAATTGGGGCAGCCACTAGCAATCAGCCCCAGCATTTT,CASSVEIGAATSNQPQHF
.,TRBV13,TRBJ2-5,.,13,TGTGCCAGCAGCTTGGGGACCACGGAGACCCAGTACTTC,CASSLGTTETQYF
.,TRBV4-2,TRBJ1-4,TRBD1,15,TGTGCCAGCAGCCCACGGACAGGACTTAATGAAAAACTGTTTTTT,CASSPRTGLNEKLFF
.,TRBV4-1,TRBJ2-7,TRBD1,15,TGCGCCAGCAGCCCGCTCGGACAGGAAACCTACGAGCAGTACTTC,CASSPLGQETYEQYF
.,TRBV27,TRBJ2-7,TRBD2,16,TGTGCCAGCAGTTTATCGATTACGGGACTAGTCTACGAGCAGTACTTC,CASSLSITGLVYEQYF
.,TRBV6-6,TRBJ2-7,TRBD1,15,TGTGCCAGCAGTTCCCCCTCCCGACAGGGCCACGAGCAGTACTTC,CASSSPSRQGHEQYF
.,TRBV6-4,TRBJ2-1,TRBD2,15,TGTGCCAGCAGTGACCCTAGCGGGAGAATCCTTGAGCAGTTCTTC,CASSDPSGRILEQFF
.,TRBV7-8,TRBJ2-7,.,16,TGTGCCAGCAGCTTAGGTCCCGGGACTGGAGCCTACGAGCAGTACTTC,CASSLGPGTGAYEQYF
.,TRBV9,TRBJ2-2,.,15,TGTGCCAGCAGCCCTCGGCCCAAACCCGCCGGGGAGCTGTTTTTT,CASSPRPKPAGELFF
.,TRBV29-1,TRBJ2-1,.,14,TGCAGCGTTGAAGACTCGGGGTCCTACAATGAGCAGTTCTTC,CSVEDSGSYNEQFF
.,TRBV11-2,TRBJ2-5,.,13,TGTGCCAGCAGTGGACAGTTCGGGGAGACCCAGTACTTC,CASSGQFGETQYF
.,TRBV27,TRBJ2-5,TRBD2,16,TGTGCCAGCAGGGGACTAGCGGGAGTACCGGGAGAGACCCAGTACTTC,CASRGLAGVPGETQYF
.,TRBV7-2,TRBJ2-3,TRBD2,14,TGTGCCAGCAGCCCGGGACTAGCGGGAGTCTTGCAGTATTTT,CASSPGLAGVLQYF
.,TRBV30,TRBJ2-3,.,15,TGTGCCTGGAGCCCCGTGTCGGCCGTCACAGATACGCAGTATTTT,CAWSPVSAVTDTQYF
.,TRBV4-3,TRBJ2-7,.,13,TGCGCCAGCAGCCCGCGACGGGCCTACGAGCAGTACTTC,CASSPRRAYEQYF
.,TRBV5-1,TRBJ2-5,.,15,TGCGCCAGCAGCTCAGCGGGCGGACGACAAGAGACCCAGTACTTC,CASSSAGGRQETQYF
once,TRBV29-1,TRBJ1-2,.,15,TGCAGCTCCGAGACAAGAGACACGTCTAACTATGGCTACACCTTC,CSSETRDTSNYGYTF
.,TRBV5-4,TRBJ2-3,TRBD2,14,TGTGCCAGCAGCCGGGGTAGCGGGAGGGATACGCAGTATTTT,CASSRGSGRDTQYF
.,TRBV28,TRBJ2-5,TRBD2,18,TGTGCCAGCAGTTTATTTGGGACTAGCGGGAGAGAGGGAGAGACCCAGTACTTC,CASSLFGTSGREGETQYF
.,TRBV28,TRBJ2-1,.,13,TGTGCCACCCCGGGAGCCGACCACAATGAGCAGTTCTTC,CATPGADHNEQFF
.,TRBV29-1,TRBJ2-2,TRBD2,18,TGCAGCGCGTGGGGCTGGGCTAGCGGGTCCTACCTGACCGGGGAGCTGTTTTTT,CSAWGWASGSYLTGELFF
.,TRBV7-9,TRBJ2-3,.,13,TGTGCCAGCAGCTTAGATATAGACCGGTGCCTGTATTTT,CASSLDIDRCLYF
.,TRBV16,TRBJ1-5,TRBD1,14,TGTGCCAGCAGCCGCGGGACAGGGGGTCAGCCCCAGCATTTT,CASSRGTGGQPQHF
.,TRBV7-9,TRBJ2-3,.,12,TGTGCCTCAACGGGGCGCACAGATACGCAGTATTTT,CASTGRTDTQYF
once,TRBV6-5,TRBJ2-7,TRBD1,13,TGTGCCAGCAGTTGGGACAGCCTTACGGAGCAGTACTTC,CASSWDSLTEQYF
.,TRBV27,TRBJ2-7,.,14,TGTGCCAGCAGTTTCGGGCAGGGAGGTTACGAGCAGTACTTC,CASSFGQGGYEQYF
.,TRBV4-2,TRBJ1-1,TRBD1,18,TGTGCCAGCAGCCAACCCCTCTTGGGACAGGGGGCCGAGTCTGAAGCTTTCTTT,CASSQPLLGQGAESEAFF
once,TRBV9,TRBJ2-5,.,15,TGTGCCAGCAGCCGTACACCGGGACAACAAGAGACCCAGTACTTC,CASSRTPGQQETQYF
.,TRBV28,TRBJ1-5,.,15,TGTGCCAGCAGAACCCGAGAAGGCCGGGATCAGCCCCAGCATTTT,CASRTREGRDQPQHF
.,TRBV7-9,TRBJ2-3,.,14,TGTGCCAGCAGCTTAGAAGGCAACACAGATACGCAGTATTTT,CASSLEGNTDTQYF
.,TRBV5-5,TRBJ2-2,.,12,TGTGCCAGCTTGCTGAACACCGGGGAGCTGTTTTTT,CASLLNTGELFF
.,TRBV5-1,TRBJ2-1,TRBD1,15,TGCGCCAGCAGTCCATCCGGGACAGGGGCGGATGAGCAGTTCTTC,CASSPSGTGADEQFF
.,TRBV9,TRBJ1-1,TRBD1,11,TGTGCCAGCGGGACAGCTCATGAAGCTTTCTTT,CASGTAHEAFF
.,TRBV11-2,TRBJ2-7,TRBD2,14,TGTGCCAGCAACCCGACTAGCGGGAGACGTGAGCAGTACTTC,CASNPTSGRREQYF
.,TRBV27,TRBJ2-7,.,15,TGTGCCAGCAGCCTAGCTAGGGGGGGTTTTTACGAGCAGTACTTC,CASSLARGGFYEQYF
.,TRBV4-1,TRBJ2-1,.,16,TGCGCCAGCAGCCACCAACTAGACCGATATTACAATGAGCAGTTCTTC,CASSHQLDRYYNEQFF
.,TRBV5-8,TRBJ2-4,.,15,TGTGCCAGCAGCTTGGGGCCAAAAGGGGTAGACATTCAGTACTTC,CASSLGPKGVDIQYF
.,TRBV7-2,TRBJ2-1,TRBD2,17,TGTGCCAGCAGCTTGCGGTCGGGACTAGCGGCAAACAATGAGCAGTTCTTC,CASSLRSGLAANNEQFF
.,TRBV4-1,TRBJ2-7,.,13,TGCGCCAGCAGCCAAGAAATCGCCTACGAGCAGTACTTC,CASSQEIAYEQYF
.,TRBV15,TRBJ1-2,.,15,TGTGCCACCAGCAGAGAGCGGGGGGGTTCCTATGGCTACACCTTC,CATSRERGGSYGYTF
.,TRBV27,TRBJ2-7,.,13,TGTGCCAGCAGTGGGGCAGGGGCCTACGAGCAGTACTTC,CASSGAGAYEQYF
.,TRBV2,TRBJ2-5,.,14,TGTGCCAGCAGTGGCCCGACCCACCAAGAGACCCAGTACTTC,CASSGPTHQETQYF
.,TRBV11-1,TRBJ2-1,.,16,TGTGCCAGCAGAAGAGCATTGGTAGCGGCCTACAATGAGCAGTTCTTC,CASRRALVAAYNEQFF
.,TRBV28,TRBJ2-7,.,17,TGTGCCACCCTGGGACGGGCCAACCCCCCCTTGGCCTACGAGCAGTACTTC,CATLGRANPPLAYEQYF
once,TRBV9,TRBJ2-7,.,14,TGTGCCAGCAGCGGCCGGGACACAGACTACGAGCAGTACTTC,CASSGRDTDYEQYF
.,TRBV7-8,TRBJ2-1,TRBD2,16,TGTGCCAGCAGCTTAAGAACTAGCGGGGAAAACAATGAGCAGTTCTTC,CASSLRTSGENNEQFF
.,TRBV4-1,TRBJ2-2,TRBD1,17,TGCGCCAGCAGCCAAGTTGGGACAGGGGTTTACACCGGGGAGCTGTTTTTT,CASSQVGTGVYTGELFF